Listed below are T cell receptor beta chains from one sample, sequenced in a study of beta chain features in type 1 diabetes. TCRdb's table, derived via immunoSEQ multiplex PCR, lists solely in-frame clones and lacks some. The repertoire holds over 300,000 clones, with around 9.3% as singletons. The sequencing input was central memory CD4+ T cells from blood. These receptor sequences come from a man aged 25 to 45 with type 1 diabetes. Each CDR3 is given with its conserved first and last residue. The D gene is left open where the match is weak. Expanded clones get a size class; other rows say once, few or many, or leave the size out.

J: TRBJ2-3; V: TRBV29-1; size: many; D: TRBD2; length: 13; DNA: TGCAGCGTTGTAGCGGGGGGAACAGATACGCAGTATTTT; CDR3: CSVVAGGTDTQYF
J: TRBJ1-1; V: TRBV29-1; size: -; D: -; length: 13; DNA: TGCAGCGTTGAATTACAGGTGGGAACTGAAGCTTTCTTT; CDR3: CSVELQVGTEAFF
J: TRBJ1-5; V: TRBV7-6; size: few; D: -; length: 16; DNA: TGTGCCAGCAGCCCGTCTGGGGGCACGAGCAATCAGCCCCAGCATTTT; CDR3: CASSPSGGTSNQPQHF
J: TRBJ1-5; V: TRBV7-2; size: few; D: -; length: 13; DNA: TGTGCCAGCAGCTTAGAGGTCAGGGCGCCCCAGCATTTT; CDR3: CASSLEVRAPQHF
J: TRBJ2-7; V: TRBV7-2; size: few; D: TRBD2; length: 18; DNA: TGTGCCAGCAGCTTAGTGACTCGCGGGGGGGGAAGGACGGCCGAGCAGTACTTC; CDR3: CASSLVTRGGGRTAEQYF
J: TRBJ1-3; V: TRBV18; size: few; D: -; length: 15; DNA: TGTGCCAGCCAGAGGGACGACAGCTCTGGAAACACCATATATTTT; CDR3: CASQRDDSSGNTIYF
J: TRBJ1-1; V: TRBV2; size: few; D: -; length: 12; DNA: TGTGCCAGCGCGGGGCAGAACACTGAAGCTTTCTTT; CDR3: CASAGQNTEAFF
J: TRBJ2-7; V: TRBV28; size: -; D: -; length: 13; DNA: TGTGCCAGCAATCAGGGATACTCCTACGAGCAGTACTTC; CDR3: CASNQGYSYEQYF
J: TRBJ2-3; V: TRBV2; size: few; D: TRBD2; length: 15; DNA: TGTGCCAGCAGTGAGTTCAGCGGGGGCTCGGGGACGCAGTATTTT; CDR3: CASSEFSGGSGTQYF
J: TRBJ2-7; V: TRBV5-1; size: -; D: -; length: 13; DNA: TGCGCCAGCCGTCGAGAATCTTTATACGAGCAGTACTTC; CDR3: CASRRESLYEQYF
J: TRBJ2-3; V: TRBV15; size: -; D: -; length: 15; DNA: TGTGCCACCAGCAGGGCCGGACCTACGGCAGATACGCAGTATTTT; CDR3: CATSRAGPTADTQYF
J: TRBJ2-3; V: TRBV5-1; size: -; D: TRBD1; length: 15; DNA: TGCGCCAGCAGCGGCCAGGGGGTTCGGACAGATACGCAGTATTTT; CDR3: CASSGQGVRTDTQYF
J: TRBJ2-6; V: TRBV27; size: few; D: TRBD1; length: 16; DNA: TGTGCCACCTGCCGGGACAGGCCCTCTGGGGCCAACGTCCTGACTTTC; CDR3: CATCRDRPSGANVLTF
J: TRBJ2-7; V: TRBV11-2; size: few; D: TRBD1; length: 16; DNA: TGTGCCAGCAGCACCCTTCGGACAGGGGCTGGCTACGAGCAGTACTTC; CDR3: CASSTLRTGAGYEQYF
J: TRBJ2-3; V: TRBV4-3; size: many; D: TRBD2; length: 18; DNA: TGCGCCAGCAGCCTGCCTCCGCCCTTGGCGGGGGGCACAGATACGCAGTATTTT; CDR3: CASSLPPPLAGGTDTQYF
J: TRBJ1-1; V: TRBV7-9; size: -; D: TRBD1; length: 15; DNA: TGTGCCAGCAGCGAGGGACAGGGGTTTCACACTGAAGCTTTCTTT; CDR3: CASSEGQGFHTEAFF
J: TRBJ1-1; V: TRBV30; size: many; D: TRBD1; length: 16; DNA: TGTGCCTGGAGTGTACCTCCGGGACAGGCGAACACTGAAGCTTTCTTT; CDR3: CAWSVPPGQANTEAFF
J: TRBJ2-1; V: TRBV5-4; size: -; D: -; length: 15; DNA: TGCGCCAGCAGCTTGGGTGGTGTCTCCTACAATGAGCAGTTCTTC; CDR3: CASSLGGVSYNEQFF
J: TRBJ1-2; V: TRBV4-1; size: few; D: TRBD1; length: 14; DNA: TGCGCCAGCAGCCCTGACAGGGGGCTCTGGGGCTACACCTTC; CDR3: CASSPDRGLWGYTF
J: TRBJ1-1; V: TRBV29-1; size: -; D: -; length: 13; DNA: TGCAGCGTAGTCCCGGTCGCGGGCGGCGAAGCTTTCTTT; CDR3: CSVVPVAGGEAFF
J: TRBJ2-2; V: TRBV27; size: few; D: TRBD1; length: 15; DNA: TGTGCCAGCAGTTTATACAGGGGGAACACCGGGGAGCTGTTTTTT; CDR3: CASSLYRGNTGELFF
J: TRBJ1-1; V: TRBV7-2; size: -; D: -; length: 14; DNA: TGTGCCAGCAGCTTAGTTCAGGGAGGGACTGAAGCTTTCTTT; CDR3: CASSLVQGGTEAFF
J: TRBJ1-5; V: TRBV30; size: -; D: -; length: 12; DNA: TGTGCCTGGAGTTCTTCCCTTGGGCCCCAGCATTTT; CDR3: CAWSSSLGPQHF
J: TRBJ2-5; V: TRBV6-6; size: few; D: TRBD2; length: 15; DNA: TGTGCCAGCAGTTTTAATAGCGGGGCTGGGGAGACCCAGTACTTC; CDR3: CASSFNSGAGETQYF
J: TRBJ2-1; V: TRBV12-5; size: -; D: -; length: 18; DNA: TGTGCTAGTGGTTTGGTACCAATTCTCGGGGAAGGCTACAATGAGCAGTTCTTC; CDR3: CASGLVPILGEGYNEQFF
J: TRBJ2-5; V: TRBV14; size: -; D: -; length: 16; DNA: TGTGCCAGCAGCCGGTCTGCCGCGGCAGGGCAAGAGACCCAGTACTTC; CDR3: CASSRSAAAGQETQYF
J: TRBJ2-5; V: TRBV6-5; size: -; D: TRBD1; length: 15; DNA: TGTGCCAGCAGTTACGCCACAGGGGGCCCAGAGACCCAGTACTTC; CDR3: CASSYATGGPETQYF
J: TRBJ1-5; V: TRBV4-3; size: -; D: -; length: 16; DNA: TGCGCCAGCAGCGACCAAGCAGGGTCTAGATTCCAGCCCCAGCATTTT; CDR3: CASSDQAGSRFQPQHF
J: TRBJ1-4; V: TRBV11-2; size: few; D: -; length: 16; DNA: TGTGCCAGCAGCAGCGGGACACCAGCAACTAATGAAAAACTGTTTTTT; CDR3: CASSSGTPATNEKLFF
J: TRBJ2-7; V: TRBV19; size: -; D: -; length: 16; DNA: TGTGCCAGTAGTCCCCACTCAGGAACAGGGTCCTACGAGCAGTACTTC; CDR3: CASSPHSGTGSYEQYF
J: TRBJ2-2; V: TRBV11-3; size: -; D: -; length: 16; DNA: TGTGCCAGCAGCTTAGATCTCCAAGGAAACACCGGGGAGCTGTTTTTT; CDR3: CASSLDLQGNTGELFF
J: TRBJ2-5; V: TRBV7-8; size: few; D: TRBD1; length: 14; DNA: TGTGCCAGCAGCTCAACAGGGGTCGCGGAGACCCAGTACTTC; CDR3: CASSSTGVAETQYF
J: TRBJ1-1; V: TRBV4-3; size: -; D: TRBD1; length: 16; DNA: TGCGCCAGCAGCCAAGTTACGGGACAGATGAACACTGAAGCTTTCTTT; CDR3: CASSQVTGQMNTEAFF
J: TRBJ2-3; V: TRBV30; size: few; D: -; length: 15; DNA: TGTGCCTGGAGTGTGGGTGGGTTGGGTGTAAATACGCAGTATTTT; CDR3: CAWSVGGLGVNTQYF
J: TRBJ2-1; V: TRBV5-1; size: few; D: -; length: 14; DNA: TGCGCCAGCAGCTTGGCAGGCCAGGGAGATGAGCAGTTCTTC; CDR3: CASSLAGQGDEQFF
J: TRBJ1-5; V: TRBV14; size: -; D: -; length: 15; DNA: TGTGCCAGCAGCCAATCGGGACACGGATATCAGCCCCAGCATTTT; CDR3: CASSQSGHGYQPQHF